The rows below give T cell receptor beta chains drawn from one sample of a study of shared clonotypes between healthy human individuals. Using immunoSEQ multiplex PCR, the repertoire was profiled, and TCRdb retains in-frame clones only, with some absent. The data hold approximately 1.5 million clones, with 95% to 99% observed a single time. The sequenced sample consisted of naive CD4+ T cells sorted from blood. All receptors derive from a man aged 30 to 39 in good health. CDR3s include the opening cysteine and the closing phenylalanine or tryptophan. D genes are given only for firm matches. Clone sizes are given selectively: once, few, many, or a class where the clone is expanded.

NA	TRBJ2-5	TRBD1	TRBV5-1	CASSPGQGETQYF	TGCGCCAGCAGCCCCGGACAGGGGGAGACCCAGTACTTC
once	TRBJ1-3	NA	TRBV7-9	CASSHWQESGNTIYF	TGTGCCAGCAGCCACTGGCAGGAGTCTGGAAACACCATATATTTT
NA	TRBJ2-3	NA	TRBV7-2	CASSSRLVTDTQYF	TGTGCCAGCAGCTCAAGACTAGTCACAGATACGCAGTATTTT
NA	TRBJ2-1	NA	TRBV2	CASRPTSWINNEQFF	TGTGCCAGCAGACCCACTAGCTGGATTAACAATGAGCAGTTCTTC
NA	TRBJ2-1	NA	TRBV9	CASSARPGTLYNEQFF	TGTGCCAGCAGCGCCCGTCCCGGGACACTCTACAATGAGCAGTTCTTC
NA	TRBJ2-4	NA	TRBV28	CASSSQGLEYF	TGTGCCAGCAGTAGTCAGGGGTTGGAGTACTTC
NA	TRBJ2-7	TRBD2	TRBV7-9	CASSLDPSGPSYEQYF	TGTGCCAGCAGCTTAGACCCTAGCGGGCCATCCTACGAGCAGTACTTC
NA	TRBJ1-2	TRBD1	TRBV6-5	CASSKDRVHGYTF	TGTGCCAGCAGTAAAGACAGGGTTCATGGCTACACCTTC
NA	TRBJ1-5	NA	TRBV5-4	CASSLSPPQPQHF	TGTGCCAGCAGCTTGTCCCCTCCTCAGCCCCAGCATTTT
once	TRBJ2-5	NA	TRBV28	CASSLVAETQYF	TGTGCCAGCAGTTTGGTAGCAGAGACCCAGTACTTC
once	TRBJ2-7	NA	TRBV28	CASSLVGQNYEQYF	TGTGCCAGCAGTTTGGTGGGACAAAACTACGAGCAGTACTTC
NA	TRBJ2-7	TRBD1	TRBV14	CASSPQTGTGGEQYF	TGTGCCAGCAGTCCCCAGACCGGGACAGGGGGCGAGCAGTACTTC
NA	TRBJ2-7	NA	TRBV9	CASSVDRTPYEQYF	TGTGCCAGCAGCGTAGATAGGACACCCTACGAGCAGTACTTC
NA	TRBJ2-1	TRBD2	TRBV10-1	CASSEIAGMFYNEQFF	TGCGCCAGCAGTGAGATAGCGGGAATGTTTTACAATGAGCAGTTCTTC
NA	TRBJ2-5	TRBD2	TRBV5-1	CASSFGEGVETQYF	TGCGCCAGCAGCTTCGGGGAGGGCGTCGAGACCCAGTACTTC
NA	TRBJ2-1	NA	TRBV2	CASSFGYNEQFF	TGTGCCAGCAGTTTCGGATACAATGAGCAGTTCTTC
NA	TRBJ2-7	NA	TRBV28	CATLGGSSSYEQYF	TGTGCCACATTGGGAGGATCCAGCTCCTACGAGCAGTACTTC
NA	TRBJ1-5	NA	TRBV19	CASSIRAGDSNQPQHF	TGTGCCAGTAGTATAAGGGCAGGGGATAGCAATCAGCCCCAGCATTTT
NA	TRBJ2-1	NA	TRBV5-8	CASSPRTGSNEQFF	TGTGCCAGCAGCCCCAGGACTGGATCCAATGAGCAGTTCTTC